This section outlines one TCR beta chain sequence together with its context. This entry belongs to a study of tumor-infiltrating lymphocytes in primary liver carcinoma. The CDR3 runs 13 residues. The V and J ends lost 5 bases and 5 bases respectively, with 13 bases between them. Starting from 500 ng of total RNA, TCR beta cDNA was produced with a primer in the constant region. Sequencing libraries for TCR beta derived from three nested multiplex PCR rounds that used slightly modified ARM-PCR. Investigators reported that the first two PCR rounds, at 10 cycles each, used TRBV1-TRBV30 forward primers with a C-beta reverse primer. MiXCR, applied by TCRdb to the multiplex PCR reads, yields one record per CDR3 protein. This table has a few hundred thousand distinct CDR3 sequences, around three fifths appearing once. Alongside blood RNA obtained from unsorted whole blood, germline DNA was also extracted. Before the surgical procedure, around 4 milliliters of peripheral blood were collected.

The chain links TRBV12-3 or TRBV12-4 to TRBJ2-7; no clear D. The source is a woman aged 25 to 39 with primary liver carcinoma and hepatitis B virus infection. The sequenced sample was peripheral blood. The CDR3 region is CASSPQELHEQYF. The CDR3 DNA is TGTGCCAGCAGTCCTCAAGAGCTCCACGAGCAGTACTTC.